This T cell receptor (beta chain) stems from a study of blood T cell repertoires in COVID-19. In its sample, this clone was seen a few times. In the original workflow: Amplification from reference gene primers served as the basis for estimated nucleated cell counts. Repertoires were generated with immunoSEQ multiplex PCR, while TCRdb's copy carries only in-frame clones and drops some. The V and J calls and clone size were taken over from that table, and D and trimming were inferred from the DNA. The table records 400,000 to 450,000 clones, about 90% of them present only once. The CDR3 totals 15 residues. V dropped 3 bases and J dropped 7; count of bases not matched to a gene: 8. Per germline, CDR1 MGHDK and CDR2 SYGVNS.

The V and J genes are TRBV25-1 and TRBJ1-4; 7 bases fit TRBD1. The TCR comes from a young man who had recovered from COVID-19. Sequenced input: PBMCs or T cells enriched from blood (not recorded which). CDR3 sequence: CASSDTGEVGEKLFF. The CDR3 nucleotides are TGTGCCAGCAGTGATACAGGGGAGGTTGGTGAAAAACTGTTTTTT.